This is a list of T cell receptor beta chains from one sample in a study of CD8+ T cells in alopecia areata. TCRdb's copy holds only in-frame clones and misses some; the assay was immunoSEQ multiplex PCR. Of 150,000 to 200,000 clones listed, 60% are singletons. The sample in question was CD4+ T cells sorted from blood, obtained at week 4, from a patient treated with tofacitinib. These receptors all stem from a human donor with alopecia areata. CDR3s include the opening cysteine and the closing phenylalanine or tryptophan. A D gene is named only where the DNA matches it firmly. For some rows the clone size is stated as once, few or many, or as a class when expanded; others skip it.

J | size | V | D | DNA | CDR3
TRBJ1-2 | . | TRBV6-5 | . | TGTGCCAGCAGCTCCATGACAATCCCTCAAGGCTACACCTTC | CASSSMTIPQGYTF
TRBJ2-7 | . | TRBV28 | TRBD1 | TGTGCCAGCAGTCTGCCTTGGACAGGGGTGTCCTACGAGCAGTACTTC | CASSLPWTGVSYEQYF
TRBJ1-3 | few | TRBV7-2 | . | TGTGCCAGCAGCTTAGATCGGAGCTCTGGAAACACCATATATTTT | CASSLDRSSGNTIYF
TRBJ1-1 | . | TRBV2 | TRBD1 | TGTGCCAGCAGTGCACGACAGGGGACCGAAGCTTTCTTT | CASSARQGTEAFF
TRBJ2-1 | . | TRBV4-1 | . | TGCGCCAGCAGCCAAGATCTGGGGAGTAGAATCAATGAGCAGTTCTTC | CASSQDLGSRINEQFF
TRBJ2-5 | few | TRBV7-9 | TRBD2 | TGTGCCAGCAGCTTAGCGCTAAGACTAGCTCAAGAGACCCAGTACTTC | CASSLALRLAQETQYF
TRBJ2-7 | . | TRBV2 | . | TGTGCCAGCAAAGGGACTGAGTCCTACGAGCAGTACTTC | CASKGTESYEQYF
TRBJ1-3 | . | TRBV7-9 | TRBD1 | TGTGCCAGCAGTCCCGACAGGGATGGAAACACCATATATTTT | CASSPDRDGNTIYF
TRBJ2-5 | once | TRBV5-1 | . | TGCGCCAGCAGCTTGGCTGGGGGACAAGAGACCCAGTACTTC | CASSLAGGQETQYF
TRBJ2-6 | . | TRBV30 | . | TGTGCCTGGAGGGGGCCCGGGGCCAACGTCCTGACTTTC | CAWRGPGANVLTF
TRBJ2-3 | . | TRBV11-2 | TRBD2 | TGTGCCAGCAGCTTAGAATTTCCTAGCGGGGGGGCCGGCGATACGCAGTATTTT | CASSLEFPSGGAGDTQYF
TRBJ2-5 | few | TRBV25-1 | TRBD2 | TGTGCCAGCAGTGCCGGGGGGGGATCAAGGGAGACCCAGTACTTC | CASSAGGGSRETQYF
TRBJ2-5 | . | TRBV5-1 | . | TGCGCCAGCAGCTTGGAGGGCGGGGTAGAGACCCAGTACTTC | CASSLEGGVETQYF
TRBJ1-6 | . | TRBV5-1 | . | TGCGCCAGCAGCTACCGGACTGGAAATTCACCCCTCCACTTT | CASSYRTGNSPLHF
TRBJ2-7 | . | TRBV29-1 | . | TGCAGCGTTGTTGTTTCCCACGAGCAGTACTTC | CSVVVSHEQYF
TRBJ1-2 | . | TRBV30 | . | TGTGCCTGGAGTCGGAGCTATGGCTACACCTTC | CAWSRSYGYTF
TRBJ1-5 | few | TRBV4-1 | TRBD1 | TGCGCCAGCAGCCAAGTGACCCACAGGGGGGGGAGCAATCAGCCCCAGCATTTT | CASSQVTHRGGSNQPQHF
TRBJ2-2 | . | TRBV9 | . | TGTGCCAGCAGCGTATCGAACACCGGGGAGCTGTTTTTT | CASSVSNTGELFF
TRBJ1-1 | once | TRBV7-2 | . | TGTGCCAGCAGCCATGACAGGAGGACTGAAGCTTTCTTT | CASSHDRRTEAFF
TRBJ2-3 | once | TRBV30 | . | TGTGCCTGGAGTGAGGGGGTCGCCACAGATACGCAGTATTTT | CAWSEGVATDTQYF
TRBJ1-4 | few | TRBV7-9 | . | TGTGCCAGCAGCTTGGCGGGGGCAACTAATGAAAAACTGTTTTTT | CASSLAGATNEKLFF
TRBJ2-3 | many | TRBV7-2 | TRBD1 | TGTGCCAGCAGGAGGGACAGTTCAGATACGCAGTATTTT | CASRRDSSDTQYF
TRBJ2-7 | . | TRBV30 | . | TGTGCCTGGAGTGCAGACAGCTCCTACGAGCAGTACTTC | CAWSADSSYEQYF
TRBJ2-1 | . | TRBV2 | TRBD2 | TGTGCCAGCAATGAGGAGCGGGGGGGCACGTACAATGAGCAGTTCTTC | CASNEERGGTYNEQFF
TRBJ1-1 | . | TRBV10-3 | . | TGTGCCATCAGTGACAGGGTGTACACTGAAGCTTTCTTT | CAISDRVYTEAFF
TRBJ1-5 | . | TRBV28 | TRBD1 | TGTGCCAGCAGAGATCCAGGGGGAAATCAGCCCCAGCATTTT | CASRDPGGNQPQHF
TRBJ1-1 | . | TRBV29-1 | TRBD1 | TGCAGCGTTGAAAACCCGACAGGGAAGGTCGTAGCTTTCTTT | CSVENPTGKVVAFF
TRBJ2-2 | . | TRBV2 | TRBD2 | TGTGCCACCGGACTAGAACAACTAGCGAACACCGGGGAGCTGTTTTTT | CATGLEQLANTGELFF
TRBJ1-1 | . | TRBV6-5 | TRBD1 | TGTGCCAGCAGCCAAGGACAGGGGGCAGGAGCTTTCTTT | CASSQGQGAGAFF
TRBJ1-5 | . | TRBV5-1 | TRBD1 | TGCGCCAGCAGCTTCTCAGGGGGTTACGATCAGCCCCAGCATTTT | CASSFSGGYDQPQHF
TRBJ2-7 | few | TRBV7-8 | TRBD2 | TGTGCCAGCAGCTCCTCCTCTAGCGGGGGCTACGAGCAGTACTTC | CASSSSSSGGYEQYF
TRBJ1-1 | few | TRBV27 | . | TGTGCCAGCAGTTCCCAGTTGCGAGCGAACACTGAAGCTTTCTTT | CASSSQLRANTEAFF
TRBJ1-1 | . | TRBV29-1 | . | TGCAGCGTTCGAAATCTGAACACTGAAGCTTTCTTT | CSVRNLNTEAFF
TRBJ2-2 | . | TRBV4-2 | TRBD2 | TGTGCCAGCAGCCAAGGGCGAGCGGGGGGGGACACCGGGGAGCTGTTTTTT | CASSQGRAGGDTGELFF
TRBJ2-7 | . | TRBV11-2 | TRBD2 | TGTGCCAGCAGCACCGTCAGACTAGCTGGCGAGCAGTACTTC | CASSTVRLAGEQYF
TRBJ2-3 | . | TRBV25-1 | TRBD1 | TGTGCCAGCAGTGGGGACAGGGGTTCAGATACGCAGTATTTT | CASSGDRGSDTQYF
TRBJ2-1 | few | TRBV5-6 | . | TGTGCCAGCAGCATTACAGTGCTGAAGCAGTTCTTC | CASSITVLKQFF
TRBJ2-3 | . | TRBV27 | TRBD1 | TGTGCCAGCACCTCACCCAGGGGGGGACAGGGGAGAGATACGCAGTATTTT | CASTSPRGGQGRDTQYF
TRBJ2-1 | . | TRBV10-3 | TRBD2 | TGTGCCATCAGTGAGTCTAGCGGGACTTACAATGAGCAGTTCTTC | CAISESSGTYNEQFF
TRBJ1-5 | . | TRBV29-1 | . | TGCAGCGTTAGTGGGGGAAAGGGTCAGCCCCAGCATTTT | CSVSGGKGQPQHF
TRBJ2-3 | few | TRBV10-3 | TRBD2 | TGTGCCATCAGTGTGGGTAGCGGGGAAACAGATACGCAGTATTTT | CAISVGSGETDTQYF
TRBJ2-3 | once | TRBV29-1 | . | TGCAGCGTTGATTTGGGATCCGTCCCAGATACGCAGTATTTT | CSVDLGSVPDTQYF
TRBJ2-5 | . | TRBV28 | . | TGTGCCAGCAGGACGAGGGGCGCTGGGACCCAGTACTTC | CASRTRGAGTQYF
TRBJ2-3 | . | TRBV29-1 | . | TGCAGCGGACGAACTAGACCTGACACAGATACGCAGTATTTT | CSGRTRPDTDTQYF
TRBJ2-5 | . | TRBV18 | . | TGTGCCAGCTCACTCTCCTCGACGGGGAAAGAGACCCAGTACTTC | CASSLSSTGKETQYF
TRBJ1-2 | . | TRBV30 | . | TGTGCCTGGAGTCCACCGTACGCACAGGGAGCTTTCTATGGCTACACCTTC | CAWSPPYAQGAFYGYTF
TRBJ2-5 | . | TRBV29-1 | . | TGCAGCGGCACCCCGGGCCAAGAGACCCAGTACTTC | CSGTPGQETQYF
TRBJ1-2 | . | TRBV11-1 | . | TGTGCCAGCAGCTCTGCGGGTTCTAACTATGGCTACACCTTC | CASSSAGSNYGYTF
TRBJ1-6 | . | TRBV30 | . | TGTGCCTGGAGTGTACTCAGTCGGAATTCACCCCTCCACTTT | CAWSVLSRNSPLHF
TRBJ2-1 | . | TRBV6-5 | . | TGTGCCAGCAGCAAGGTCAATGAGCAGTTCTTC | CASSKVNEQFF
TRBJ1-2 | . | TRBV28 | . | TGTGCCAGCATGGAGGGGGATGCTGGCTACACCTTC | CASMEGDAGYTF